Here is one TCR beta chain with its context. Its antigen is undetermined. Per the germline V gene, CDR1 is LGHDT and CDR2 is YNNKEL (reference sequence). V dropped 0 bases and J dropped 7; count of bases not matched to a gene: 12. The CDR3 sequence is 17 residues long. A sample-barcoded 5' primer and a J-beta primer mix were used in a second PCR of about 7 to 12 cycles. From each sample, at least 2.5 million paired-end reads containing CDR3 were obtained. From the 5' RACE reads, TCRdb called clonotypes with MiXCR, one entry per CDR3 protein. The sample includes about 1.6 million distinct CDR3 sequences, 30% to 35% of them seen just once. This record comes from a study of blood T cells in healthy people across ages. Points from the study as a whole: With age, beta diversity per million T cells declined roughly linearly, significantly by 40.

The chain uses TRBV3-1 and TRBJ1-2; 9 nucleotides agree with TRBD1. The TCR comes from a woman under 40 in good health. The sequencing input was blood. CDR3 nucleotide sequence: TGTGCCAGCAGCCAAGAGGGTGGAGGGACAGGGATCGGTGGCTACACCTTC. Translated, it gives CASSQEGGGTGIGGYTF.